The entry below describes one T cell receptor beta chain. Its antigen is currently not known. No base-level quality is on record; no much larger clone is a single base apart. The data belong to a study of blood T cell repertoires in COVID-19 (dated by TCRdb to the early 2020s). Describing the broader study: The collaborator samples originated in the United States, Italy and Spain and spanned the acute and convalescent phases of COVID-19. The material from the prospective study consisted of cDNA or gDNA derived from T cells, B-cell-depleted T cells, or PBMCs. Subjects who had been exposed to COVID-19, were actively infected with it, or had recovered from it provided the deeply sampled blood TCRbeta repertoires that made up the dataset. The repertoires were released in a freely available public database meant as a resource for research on the immune response to SARS-CoV-2. The samples were drawn from the first 160 participants of the ongoing ImmuneRACE study and from 1,254 subjects provided by 6 global collaborators. The sample metadata nearly always contained a de-identified subject ID, COVID-19 status, age in years and sex. Where available, HLA class I and class II types were obtained from metadata supplied by the sample provider rather than from assay-based typing.

V is shortened by 4 bases, J by 0 bases, and the region joining them spans 7 bases. Inclusive of the bounding cysteine and phenylalanine, the CDR3 is 14 residues long. The read is trimmed to its CDR3 DNA, 42 bases read in frame from base 1. As encoded in the germline V gene, CDR1 is MDHEN while CDR2 is SYDVKM. The collaborating institutions used their own protocols to collect whole blood in K2EDTA tubes. For TCRbeta analysis, collaborators shipped samples as frozen whole blood, isolated PBMCs, or DNA extracted from either of those sample types. Broad study findings and their caveats: How much clinical and demographic metadata was included differed by source and by participant, and the metadata was provided uncurated.

TCRbeta CDR3 regions were amplified from genomic DNA using the immunoSEQ Assay, a bias-controlled multiplex PCR. As for the original processing: Within the assay, amplification of reference gene primers was used to estimate how many nucleated cells each sample contained. To quantify the absolute abundance of each unique TCRbeta CDR3 rearrangement, sequence reads were collapsed and filtered. Productive Simpson clonality was computed per sample as the square root of Simpson's diversity index over productive rearrangements. The source is immuneACCESS, and TCRdb retained only in-frame sequences with V and J called. Part of the clones is not carried over; for the studies checked, unresolved V genes explain less than half of this, and the remainder is unexplained. That table furnishes V, J and clone size, whereas the DNA furnished D and trimming. Here the sample has roughly 290,000 clones; approximately 91% occur a single time. The ten largest clones capture around 12% of the sample.

This receptor was taken from a woman between 55 and 75 years old with acute or convalescent COVID-19. The chain employs TRBV28 and TRBJ2-1; a tentative D match to TRBD2 spans 6 bases. The sample was peripheral blood. The CDR3 is CASSSGSSYNEQFF. The nucleotides read TGTGCCAGCAGTTCCGGGAGCTCCTACAATGAGCAGTTCTTC.